This T cell receptor beta chain was recorded in a study of blood T cell repertoires in COVID-19 (dated by TCRdb to the early 2020s). Study-level background: Samples covering the acute and convalescent phases of COVID-19 were provided by collaborators in the United States, Italy and Spain. The samples were drawn from two sources: the first 160 participants of the ongoing ImmuneRACE study, and 950 to 1,500 subjects contributed by 6 global collaborators. Sample metadata almost always included a de-identified subject ID, COVID-19 status, age in years and sex. Where available, HLA class I and class II types were obtained from metadata supplied by the sample provider rather than from assay-based typing. The material from the prospective study consisted of cDNA or gDNA derived from T cells, B-cell-depleted T cells, or PBMCs. Deeply sampled blood TCRbeta repertoires from subjects exposed to, actively infected with, or recovered from COVID-19 were included in the dataset. The repertoires were made available in a free public database intended to serve as a resource for research on the immune response to SARS-CoV-2. Here is what the overall study found, with its caveats: The amount of clinical and demographic metadata varied by source and participant and was provided uncurated.

On this clone itself: Its target antigen remains unknown. Base qualities are missing; no much larger clone stands one base away.

Whole blood was collected in K2EDTA tubes by collaborating institutions according to the institutions' own protocols. For TCRbeta analysis, collaborators shipped samples as frozen whole blood, isolated PBMCs, or DNA extracted from either of those sample types. V is pared back by 4 bases and J by 6 bases, with 12 bases lying between the germline termini. The cysteine opens and the phenylalanine closes a CDR3 of 13 amino acids. Only CDR3 DNA remains: 39 bases, in frame from the first base. From the germline V gene, CDR1 is SGHVS and CDR2 is FQNEAQ. The immunoSEQ Assay, a bias-controlled multiplex PCR, was used to amplify TCRbeta CDR3 regions from genomic DNA. Turning to the authors' computational methods: Within the assay, amplification of reference gene primers was used to estimate how many nucleated cells each sample contained. To quantify the absolute abundance of each unique TCRbeta CDR3 rearrangement, sequence reads were collapsed and filtered. Productive Simpson clonality was computed per sample as the square root of Simpson's diversity index over productive rearrangements. As stored in TCRdb, this immuneACCESS dataset retains in-frame rearrangements with V and J assigned. A fraction of the clones does not appear; measured against another copy, unresolved V genes explain less than half of the discrepancy, and the remainder lacks a known reason. V and J calls and clone size are copied from that table; D and trimming were computed from the DNA. This sample has 110,000 or so clones in its table, and around four fifths of those were observed once. Jointly, the top ten make up 15% to 20% of the sample.

This TCR was sampled from a woman in her fifties or sixties with acute or convalescent COVID-19. Recombination joined TRBV7-8 with TRBJ1-2, and TRBD1 may be the D gene, going by 6 matching bases. Sequenced sample: peripheral blood. Read as DNA, the sequence is TGTGCCAGCAGCTCCGGACAGTGGAATGGCTACACCTTC. It translates to CASSSGQWNGYTF.